These 21 T cell receptor beta chains share one sample of origin, sequenced in a study of OX40 agonist ivuxolimab in advanced cancers. Data came from immunoSEQ multiplex PCR; TCRdb stores just in-frame clones and leaves some out. The table has 50,000 to 65,000 clones, approximately 91% seen once; the top ten hold 20% to 25%. The input for sequencing was CD4+ or CD8+ T cells sorted from blood, taken in a trial of the OX40 agonist ivuxolimab. The source is an adult with an advanced solid tumor such as melanoma, head and neck, liver or kidney cancer.

V is TRBV4-3 and J is TRBJ2-7; D is possibly TRBD1 (6 bases). Germline V CDR1 and CDR2: LGHNA, YSLEER. CDR3 length: 16 amino acids. Trimming pared 0 bases from V and 0 bases from J, leaving 12 bases between. The CDR3 protein is CASSQEAGAFSYEQYF. CDR3 DNA sequence: TGCGCCAGCAGCCAAGAGGCAGGGGCCTTCTCCTACGAGCAGTACTTC.

This clone was picked up a small number of times. This sequence joins TRBV9 and TRBJ1-1; tentative D call: TRBD1 (5 bases). Per the germline V gene, CDR1 is SGDLS and CDR2 is YYNGEE. The CDR3 loop spans 15 amino acids. Trimming left V 1 base short and J 1 base short, with 11 bases between. The CDR3 bases are TGTGCCAGCAGCGTATCCGGGGGAGCGAACACTGAAGCTTTCTTT. As protein: CASSVSGGANTEAFF.

The rearrangement uses TRBV5-6 and TRBJ2-3, with D possibly matching TRBD1 (5 bases). Looked up from germline, CDR1 is SGHDT and CDR2 is YYEEEE. The CDR3 is 14 amino acids. The V end lost 1 base, the J end lost 2 bases, and 8 bases lay between the germline ends. The CDR3 bases are TGTGCCAGCAGCTTGAGGGGATTCACAGATACGCAGTATTTT. Amino acid sequence: CASSLRGFTDTQYF.

This rearrangement joins TRBV2 to TRBJ2-5, with D possibly matching TRBD2 (6 bases). The tail of the sequence fits TRBJ2-7 better, so the J call may be wrong. Germline assignment: CDR1 SNHLY and CDR2 FYNNEI. The CDR3 loop spans 15 amino acids. CDR3 DNA sequence: TGTGCCAGCACCGGAGAAGCGGGCCCTTCCTACGAGCAGTACTTC. Translated, it gives CASTGEAGPSYEQYF.

The chain is built from TRBV10-3 and TRBJ1-2; possible D gene TRBD1, 5 bases. The CDR3 extends over 14 amino acids. V was pared by 6 bases and J by 3 bases, with 14 bases between. The germline gives CDR1 ENHRY, CDR2 SYGVKD. CDR3 in DNA: TGTGCCATCAGCGACGCGACAGAATACTATGGCTACACCTTC. Protein product: CAISDATEYYGYTF.

The count of this clone is one. The DNA for the CDR3 is TGTGCCAGTAGTATAACCGGACAGGGATACGAGCAGTACTTC. Its protein product is CASSITGQGYEQYF. The V gene is TRBV19, the J gene TRBJ2-7; TRBD1 agrees at 8 bases. CDR3 length equals 14 residues. V shed 2 bases, J shed 4 bases, and the junction held 4 bases outside the gene matches. Germline loops: CDR1 LNHDA, CDR2 SQIVND (reference sequence).

This clone was detected only a few times. V is TRBV4-1 and J is TRBJ1-5; maybe TRBD1 (5 bases). Trimming stripped 6 bases from V and 3 bases from J, with 9 bases between. The V gene's germline CDR1 is MGHRA and CDR2 YSYEKL. The CDR3 is 13 residues long. The CDR3 nucleotides read TGCGCCAGCAGTAAGACAGACAATCAGCCCCAGCATTTT. It codes for CASSKTDNQPQHF.

V and J are TRBV18 and TRBJ2-5; D is uncertain. This CDR3 contains 13 residues. V lost 5 bases and J 4 bases, leaving 11 bases between the germline ends. In germline, CDR1 is KGHSH, CDR2 LQKENI. CDR3 in amino acids: CASSSTSGETQYF. In DNA, the CDR3 is TGTGCCAGCTCATCCACTTCAGGAGAGACCCAGTACTTC. The full variable domain, with the rest looked up from reference TRBV18 and TRBJ2-5, is NAGVMQNPRHLVRRRGQEARLRCSPMKGHSHVYWYRQLPEEGLKFMVYLQKENIIDESGMPKERFSAEFPKEGPSILRIQQVVRGDSAAYFCASSSTSGETQYFGPGTRLLVL.

V usage is TRBV29-1 and J usage is TRBJ1-1; D gene unclear. The ends were cut back, 8 bases at V and 2 bases at J, with 9 bases in the middle. This CDR3 spans 11 amino acids. Germline-derived CDR1 and CDR2 are SQVTM and ANQGSEA. The CDR3 bases are TGCAGCACTGGTGGTAACACTGAAGCTTTCTTT. Protein product: CSTGGNTEAFF.

The chain uses TRBV5-1 and TRBJ2-1, with 7 bases identical to TRBD2. V lost 1 base to trimming and J lost 5 bases; unmatched junction nucleotides: 6. Germline V CDR1 and CDR2: SGHRS, YFSETQ. The CDR3 runs to 15 residues. The CDR3 loop reads CASSLYGRPDNEQFF. Written as DNA, the CDR3 is TGCGCCAGCAGCTTGTACGGGAGGCCCGACAATGAGCAGTTCTTC.

The chain is built from TRBV23-1 and TRBJ2-7, with TRBD2 as a possible D gene (5 bases). TRBV23-1 is placed among ORFs of uncertain function. The CDR3 loop spans 16 amino acids. Trimming took off 4 bases at V and 4 bases at J, with 20 bases between the two ends. CDR3 in DNA: TGCGCCAGCAGTCGGCGCTTGAGGGCGTCCAAATACGAGCAGTACTTC. Translating gives CASSRRLRASKYEQYF.

This clone was observed a few times. The chain couples TRBV6-6 to TRBJ1-2; tentatively, D is TRBD1 (5 bases). The CDR3 has 13 amino acids. V shed 6 bases and J shed 5 bases, with 13 bases lying between them. From germline, CDR1 is MNHNY and CDR2 SVGAGI (reference sequence). The CDR3 DNA reads TGTGCCAGCAGCCCAACAGGTAGATATGGCTACACCTTC. Translated, it gives CASSPTGRYGYTF.

J is TRBJ1-5 and V is TRBV6-5; D not certain. Trimming stripped 0 bases from V and 2 bases from J, with 11 bases between. Per the germline V gene, CDR1 is MNHEY and CDR2 is SVGAGI. CDR3 length: 16 residues. CDR3 residues: CASSYSQPVGNQPQHF. CDR3 sequence (DNA): TGTGCCAGCAGTTACTCGCAACCTGTGGGCAATCAGCCCCAGCATTTT.

The V call is TRBV27, the J call TRBJ2-2, with D possibly being TRBD1 or TRBD2 (5 bases each). The CDR3 is made up of 14 amino acids. Germline V gene lookup returns CDR1 MNHEY and CDR2 SMNVEV (reference sequence). With 7 bases removed from V and 3 bases from J, the gap between germline ends came to 12 bases. The CDR3 here is CASMGELDTGELFF. CDR3 sequence (DNA): TGTGCCAGCATGGGGGAGTTGGACACCGGGGAGCTGTTTTTT.

The CDR3 nucleotides are TGTGCCAGCAGCTTGATGGCAAGCGGGGAGCTGTTTTTT. It yields the protein CASSLMASGELFF. The gene calls are TRBV5-4 and TRBJ2-2; no definite D call. The CDR3 length is 13 residues. Trimming left V 1 base short and J 7 bases short, with 8 bases between. Per germline, CDR1 SGHNT and CDR2 YYREEE (reference sequence). The full variable domain, with the rest looked up from reference TRBV5-4 and TRBJ2-2, is ETGVTQSPTHLIKTRGQQVTLRCSSQSGHNTVSWYQQALGQGPQFIFQYYREEENGRGNFPPRFSGLQFPNYSSELNVNALELDDSALYLCASSLMASGELFFGEGSRLTVL.

The V and J genes are TRBV27 and TRBJ2-3; 8 positions match TRBD2. The CDR3 length is 17 residues. Germline V CDR1 and CDR2: MNHEY, SMNVEV (reference sequence). The ends lost 5 bases at V and 6 bases at J; junction bases unmatched: 16. CDR3: CASSPPGLAPNGDTQYF. In nucleotides, the CDR3 is TGTGCCAGCAGTCCGCCCGGACTAGCACCGAATGGGGATACGCAGTATTTT.

The chain couples TRBV28 to TRBJ2-7; TRBD1 matches 7 bases. Germline lookup yields CDR1 MDHEN and CDR2 SYDVKM. The length of the CDR3 is 14 residues. J was trimmed by 3 bases and V by 5 bases; bases with no gene match: 7. The CDR3 loop is CASSPLRTGYEQYF. The CDR3 DNA reads as TGTGCCAGCAGTCCCCTCAGGACAGGCTACGAGCAGTACTTC.

This clone was counted once. The genes are TRBV29-1 and TRBJ2-5; the D gene is possibly TRBD2 (5 bases). Germline V gene sequence: CDR1 SQVTM, CDR2 ANQGSEA. There are 12 residues in the CDR3. The V and J ends lost 3 bases and 6 bases respectively, with 11 bases between them. The chain's CDR3 is CSVDVEVKTQYF. The CDR3 DNA sequence: TGCAGCGTTGATGTGGAGGTTAAGACCCAGTACTTC. The whole variable domain, filled in from reference TRBV29-1 and TRBJ2-5, reads SAVISQKPSRDICQRGTSLTIQCQVDSQVTMMFWYRQQPGQSLTLIATANQGSEATYESGFVIDKFPISRPNLTFSTLTVSNMSPEDSSIYLCSVDVEVKTQYFGPGTRLLVL.

The CDR3 bases are TGTGCCAGCAGGCAACCTAGTAGCGACGAGCAGTACTTC. It codes for CASRQPSSDEQYF. The chain combines TRBV2 with TRBJ2-7; D is perhaps TRBD2 (5 bases). Per germline, CDR1 SNHLY and CDR2 FYNNEI. Trimming left V 6 bases short and J 5 bases short, with 14 bases between. CDR3 length equals 13 residues.

The rearrangement uses TRBV13 and TRBJ2-7; 7 bases align to TRBD1. The germline CDR1 and CDR2 sequences are PRHDT and FYEKMQ (reference sequence). This CDR3 region has 14 residues. V lost 0 bases, J lost 5 bases, and 4 bases stayed unmatched. The CDR3 is CASSLGTGLHEQYF. As DNA, the CDR3 is TGTGCCAGCAGCTTAGGGACAGGGCTCCACGAGCAGTACTTC. The whole variable domain, remainder taken from reference TRBV13 and TRBJ2-7, is AAGVIQSPRHLIKEKRETATLKCYPIPRHDTVYWYQQGPGQDPQFLISFYEKMQSDKGSIPDRFSAQQFSDYHSELNMSSLELGDSALYFCASSLGTGLHEQYFGPGTRLTVT.

The chain combines TRBV9 with TRBJ2-2, with D perhaps TRBD1 or TRBD2 (5 bases each). The germline CDR1 and CDR2 sequences are SGDLS and YYNGEE. V was cut by 0 bases and J by 5 bases, with 11 bases left in between. The CDR3 contains 15 residues. CDR3 protein: CASSVGGVVTGELFF. The CDR3 region has the DNA TGTGCCAGCAGCGTAGGAGGGGTGGTGACCGGGGAGCTGTTTTTT.